A selection of T cell receptor beta chains follows, all from one sample in a study of blood T cell repertoires in COVID-19. TCRdb's copy holds only in-frame clones and misses some; the assay was immunoSEQ multiplex PCR. Of about 230,000 clones in the sample, roughly 84% were seen once. Material: peripheral blood. These receptors were taken from a man in his forties with acute or convalescent COVID-19. Each CDR3 is given with its conserved first and last residue. D genes are given only for firm matches. For some rows the clone size is stated as once, few or many, or as a class when expanded; others skip it.

clone_size j_call d_call v_call cdr3_aa cdr3_nt
once TRBJ2-3 TRBD2 TRBV7-8 CASSLAGGRTDTQYF TGTGCCAGCAGCTTGGCGGGAGGGCGCACAGATACGCAGTATTTT
NA TRBJ2-2 TRBD1 TRBV7-2 CASSWTGGLNTGELFF TGTGCCAGCAGCTGGACAGGGGGGTTGAACACCGGGGAGCTGTTTTTT
NA TRBJ1-4 NA TRBV4-2 CASSQDIEKLFF TGTGCCAGCAGCCAAGATATTGAAAAACTGTTTTTT
few TRBJ2-2 TRBD2 TRBV11-2 CASSFPRLAGGTGELFF TGTGCCAGCAGCTTCCCTCGACTAGCGGGGGGCACCGGGGAGCTGTTTTTT
NA TRBJ2-2 NA TRBV7-2 CASSSSSGELFF TGTGCCAGCAGCAGCTCTTCCGGGGAGCTGTTTTTT
NA TRBJ1-4 TRBD1 TRBV15 CATSREGQPSEKLFF TGTGCCACCAGCAGAGAGGGACAGCCAAGTGAAAAACTGTTTTTT
few TRBJ2-7 TRBD1 TRBV7-9 CASSSGTGRAYEQYF TGTGCCAGCAGCTCTGGGACAGGTCGGGCCTACGAGCAGTACTTC
NA TRBJ1-2 NA TRBV6-2/TRBV6-3 CASSYTGNDGYTF TGTGCCAGCAGTTACACAGGGAACGATGGCTACACCTTC
NA TRBJ1-2 TRBD1 TRBV12-3/TRBV12-4 CASSYRGPYGYTF TGTGCCAGCAGCTACAGGGGTCCCTATGGCTACACCTTC
NA TRBJ2-1 TRBD2 TRBV7-9 CASSPSIRTSGRAYNEQFF TGTGCCAGCAGCCCTTCTATCCGGACTAGCGGGAGGGCCTACAATGAGCAGTTCTTC
NA TRBJ1-2 NA TRBV27 CASSLGTGYGYTF TGTGCCAGCAGTTTAGGTACTGGCTATGGCTACACCTTC
NA TRBJ2-2 TRBD1 TRBV10-3 CAISGQGGKNTGELFF TGTGCCATCAGCGGACAGGGAGGTAAAAACACCGGGGAGCTGTTTTTT
NA TRBJ1-2 NA TRBV5-8 CASSLVPGAPLYGYTF TGTGCCAGCAGCTTGGTCCCGGGAGCACCCCTCTATGGCTACACCTTC
NA TRBJ1-3 NA TRBV30 CAWSDGLLSGNTIYF TGTGCCTGGAGTGATGGCCTCCTCTCTGGAAACACCATATATTTT
NA TRBJ2-1 TRBD2 TRBV19 CASSPRPPTSAPYNEQFF TGTGCCAGTAGTCCAAGACCCCCTACTAGCGCACCTTACAATGAGCAGTTCTTC
NA TRBJ1-1 NA TRBV5-1 CASSLPGTEAFF TGCGCCAGCAGCTTGCCGGGGACTGAAGCTTTCTTT
NA TRBJ2-3 NA TRBV7-9 CASSLHGTDTQYF TGTGCCAGCAGCCTTCACGGGACAGATACGCAGTATTTT
once TRBJ1-4 NA TRBV7-2 CASSLNFGRPGKLFF TGTGCCAGCAGCTTGAATTTTGGCCGGCCAGGAAAACTGTTTTTT
few TRBJ2-1 TRBD2 TRBV18 CASSPGRGRALDEQFF TGTGCCAGCTCACCAGGCCGCGGGAGGGCCCTCGATGAGCAGTTCTTC
NA TRBJ2-1 TRBD2 TRBV7-9 CASSRGVGSYNEQFF TGTGCCAGCAGCCGGGGGGTGGGCTCCTACAATGAGCAGTTCTTC
NA TRBJ2-1 TRBD2 TRBV5-4 CASRTGTRYDNEQFF TGTGCCAGCAGAACCGGGACTAGGTATGACAATGAGCAGTTCTTC
NA TRBJ2-1 TRBD2 TRBV4-2 CASSQELAGVHEQFF TGTGCCAGCAGCCAAGAATTAGCGGGAGTGCATGAGCAGTTCTTC
few TRBJ2-3 TRBD2 TRBV4-2 CASSQDLGDPSGYADTQYF TGTGCCAGCAGCCAAGATCTAGGCGATCCTAGCGGGTATGCAGATACGCAGTATTTT
once TRBJ2-6 TRBD2 TRBV18 CASSPLGLAGVTGANVLTF TGTGCCAGCTCACCATTGGGACTAGCGGGAGTTACGGGGGCCAACGTCCTGACTTTC
once TRBJ2-7 NA TRBV6-2/TRBV6-3 CASSFLIYEQYF TGTGCCAGCAGTTTTCTAATTTACGAGCAGTACTTC
NA TRBJ1-2 NA TRBV7-2 CASSLASTYGYTF TGTGCCAGCAGCTTAGCGAGTACTTATGGCTACACCTTC
NA TRBJ2-7 NA TRBV7-2 CASSLGRVNEQYF TGTGCCAGCAGCTTAGGTCGAGTGAACGAGCAGTACTTC
NA TRBJ2-7 NA TRBV5-4 CASSSYRDINSFYEQYF TGTGCCAGCAGCTCCTACCGGGACATAAATTCCTTCTACGAGCAGTACTTC
NA TRBJ2-5 NA TRBV7-8 CASSLVQKQETQYF TGTGCCAGCAGCTTAGTTCAGAAACAAGAGACCCAGTACTTC
NA TRBJ1-4 TRBD1 TRBV5-6 CASSSAGTGEKLFF TGTGCCAGCAGTTCCGCCGGGACAGGAGAAAAACTGTTTTTT
NA TRBJ2-3 TRBD2 TRBV27 CASSSWGSGSTDTQYF TGTGCCAGCAGTTCGTGGGGTAGCGGGAGCACAGATACGCAGTATTTT
NA TRBJ1-2 NA TRBV19 CASSIGGRGYTF TGTGCCAGTAGTATTGGGGGCAGGGGCTACACCTTC
NA TRBJ2-2 NA TRBV7-6 CASSFQGGNTGELFF TGTGCCAGCAGCTTTCAAGGGGGGAACACCGGGGAGCTGTTTTTT
NA TRBJ2-7 NA TRBV4-1 CASSDRSSYEQYF TGCGCCAGCAGCGATAGGAGCTCCTACGAGCAGTACTTC
NA TRBJ2-1 TRBD2 TRBV24-1 CATSDRGLGRDNEQFF TGTGCCACCAGTGACCGAGGACTAGGACGGGACAATGAGCAGTTCTTC
NA TRBJ2-5 TRBD2 TRBV5-1 CASSSTSGTQETQYF TGCGCCAGCAGCTCGACTAGCGGGACCCAAGAGACCCAGTACTTC
NA TRBJ1-4 NA TRBV5-1 CASSSSATNEKLFF TGCGCCAGCAGCTCCTCGGCAACTAATGAAAAACTGTTTTTT
NA TRBJ1-2 TRBD1 TRBV6-5 CASSPRQGSGGYTF TGTGCCAGCAGTCCACGACAGGGAAGCGGTGGCTACACCTTC
NA TRBJ2-2 TRBD2 TRBV7-2 CASSLVFAGGSTGELFF TGTGCCAGCAGCTTAGTATTCGCGGGAGGGAGCACCGGGGAGCTGTTTTTT
NA TRBJ1-2 NA TRBV3-1/TRBV3-2 CASSLPGQHYGYTF TGTGCCAGCAGCCTTCCCGGACAGCACTATGGCTACACCTTC
NA TRBJ2-7 TRBD1 TRBV5-4 CASSSTGLMYEQYF TGTGCCAGCAGCTCGACAGGGCTTATGTACGAGCAGTACTTC
NA TRBJ1-2 TRBD1 TRBV29-1 CSASTGGNYGYTF TGCAGCGCTTCGACAGGGGGCAACTATGGCTACACCTTC
NA TRBJ1-2 TRBD1 TRBV14 CASSLDRGLLGSYTF TGTGCCAGCAGCCTCGACAGGGGCCTCCTCGGAAGCTACACCTTC
NA TRBJ2-3 NA TRBV27 CASSLNAGLSTDTQYF TGTGCCAGCAGTTTAAATGCGGGGCTAAGCACAGATACGCAGTATTTT
NA TRBJ1-4 NA TRBV5-5 CASSLSSGAGREKLFF TGTGCCAGCAGCTTGTCCAGCGGGGCAGGGCGGGAAAAACTGTTTTTT
NA TRBJ2-1 NA TRBV29-1 CSVDVVKGSGAYNEQFF TGCAGCGTTGATGTTGTAAAGGGTAGCGGCGCATACAATGAGCAGTTCTTC
NA TRBJ1-2 NA TRBV6-5 CASGRRADYGYTF TGTGCCAGCGGACGCAGGGCCGACTATGGCTACACCTTC
NA TRBJ1-5 TRBD1 TRBV7-2 CASSLQGATIRPQHF TGTGCCAGCAGCTTACAGGGGGCGACCATCCGGCCCCAGCATTTT
NA TRBJ1-4 NA TRBV29-1 CSVALQGLEKLFF TGCAGCGTTGCATTACAGGGTCTTGAAAAACTGTTTTTT
NA TRBJ1-1 NA TRBV19 CASSMIRGNGNTEAFF TGTGCCAGTAGTATGATTCGGGGGAACGGGAACACTGAAGCTTTCTTT
NA TRBJ1-1 TRBD1 TRBV7-2 CASSSEGAMNTEAFF TGTGCCAGCAGCTCGGAGGGGGCAATGAACACTGAAGCTTTCTTT
few TRBJ2-7 TRBD1 TRBV7-2 CASSTGTAVYEQYF TGTGCCAGCAGCACCGGGACAGCCGTCTACGAGCAGTACTTC
NA TRBJ2-7 TRBD2 TRBV10-3 CAISEGSGTFYEQYF TGTGCCATCAGTGAAGGGAGCGGGACCTTCTACGAGCAGTACTTC
NA TRBJ2-7 TRBD2 TRBV29-1 CSVAGSGTTQYF TGCAGCGTTGCTGGTAGCGGGACAACGCAGTACTTC
NA TRBJ1-1 NA TRBV10-2 CASSERKDHRLAFF TGCGCCAGCAGTGAGCGGAAGGATCACAGGTTGGCTTTCTTT
NA TRBJ2-7 NA TRBV13 CASSHRAQGSYEQYF TGTGCCAGCAGCCACCGGGCCCAGGGCTCCTACGAGCAGTACTTC
NA TRBJ1-6 NA TRBV19 CASSMEGESSPLHF TGTGCCAGTAGTATGGAAGGGGAAAGTTCACCCCTCCACTTT
NA TRBJ2-7 NA TRBV4-3 CASSQDLGGYEQYF TGCGCCAGCAGCCAAGATCTGGGGGGCTACGAGCAGTACTTC
NA TRBJ2-7 TRBD1 TRBV16 CASSQAGTAEQYF TGTGCCAGCAGCCAAGCAGGGACAGCCGAGCAGTACTTC
NA TRBJ1-2 NA TRBV20-1 CSASGPSGYTF TGCAGTGCTAGTGGGCCCTCTGGCTACACCTTC